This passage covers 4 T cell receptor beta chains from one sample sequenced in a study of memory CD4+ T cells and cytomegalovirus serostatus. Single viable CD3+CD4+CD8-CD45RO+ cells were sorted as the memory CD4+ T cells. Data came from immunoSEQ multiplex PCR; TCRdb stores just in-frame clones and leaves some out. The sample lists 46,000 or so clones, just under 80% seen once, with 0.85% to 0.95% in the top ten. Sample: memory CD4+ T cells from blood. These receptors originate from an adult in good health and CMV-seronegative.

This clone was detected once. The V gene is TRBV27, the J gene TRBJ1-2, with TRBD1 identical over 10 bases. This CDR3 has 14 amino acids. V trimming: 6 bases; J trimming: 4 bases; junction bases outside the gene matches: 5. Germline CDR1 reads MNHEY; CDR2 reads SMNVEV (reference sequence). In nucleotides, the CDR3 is TGTGCCAGCAGATCCGGGACAGGGGCCTATGGCTACACCTTC. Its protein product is CASRSGTGAYGYTF.

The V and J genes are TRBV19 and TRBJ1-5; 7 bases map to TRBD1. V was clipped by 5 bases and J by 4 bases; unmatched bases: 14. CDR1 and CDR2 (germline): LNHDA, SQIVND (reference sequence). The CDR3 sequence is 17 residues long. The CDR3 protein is CASSSQTRTGNNQPQHF. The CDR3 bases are TGTGCCAGTAGTTCTCAGACGAGGACAGGAAATAATCAGCCCCAGCATTTT. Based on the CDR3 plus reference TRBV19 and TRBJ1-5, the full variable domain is DGGITQSPKYLFRKEGQNVTLSCEQNLNHDAMYWYRQDPGQGLRLIYYSQIVNDFQKGDIAEGYSVSREKKESFPLTVTSAQKNPTAFYLCASSSQTRTGNNQPQHFGDGTRLSIL.

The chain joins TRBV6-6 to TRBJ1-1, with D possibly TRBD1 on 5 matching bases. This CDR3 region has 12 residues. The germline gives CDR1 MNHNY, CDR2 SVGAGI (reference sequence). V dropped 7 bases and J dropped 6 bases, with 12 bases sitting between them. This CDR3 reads CASTGGRAEAFF. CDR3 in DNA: TGTGCCAGCACCGGGGGAAGAGCTGAAGCTTTCTTT.

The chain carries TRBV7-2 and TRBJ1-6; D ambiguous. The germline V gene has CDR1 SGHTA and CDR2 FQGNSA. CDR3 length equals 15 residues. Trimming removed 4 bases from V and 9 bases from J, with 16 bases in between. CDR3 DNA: TGTGCCAGCAGCTCTCAGGCGTTTGGAAGTTCACCCCTCCACTTT. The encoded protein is CASSSQAFGSSPLHF.